Each of the 28 T cell receptor beta chains below was sequenced from the same sample in a study of cytomegalovirus exposure and HLA in healthy donors. The PCR had 60 Vbeta and 13 Jbeta primers. Some clones are missing from TCRdb's copy, which holds only in-frame ones; the method was immunoSEQ multiplex PCR. Among 68,000 or so clones listed, around 77% were seen once. Sequencing used PBMCs. All receptors come from a young woman in good health and CMV-seronegative.

The CDR3 loop is CSVKGQGGLGSYNEQFF. CDR3 sequence (DNA): TGCAGCGTAAAGGGACAGGGGGGTTTAGGCTCCTACAATGAGCAGTTCTTC. The chain is built from TRBV29-1 and TRBJ2-1; 11 bases are shared with TRBD1. This CDR3 is 17 amino acids long. Trimming at V came to 6 bases and at J to 0 bases, leaving 10 bases not matched to a gene. Looked up from germline, CDR1 is SQVTM and CDR2 is ANQGSEA.

The rearrangement uses TRBV10-3 and TRBJ1-2, with 7 bases matching TRBD1. V shed 10 bases and J 4 bases; nucleotides not matched to a gene: 12. The CDR3 runs to 14 residues. The germline CDR1 and CDR2 sequences are ENHRY and SYGVKD. The CDR3 reads CATDTGASGYGYTF. CDR3 nucleotides: TGTGCCACCGACACAGGGGCCTCGGGCTATGGCTACACCTTC.

The rearrangement uses TRBV30 and TRBJ1-4, with unresolved D. The CDR3 is 11 residues long. From germline, CDR1 is GTSNPN and CDR2 SVGIG (reference sequence). Trimming took 0 bases from V and 7 from J, leaving 3 bases between them. CDR3 nucleotide sequence: TGTGCCTGGAGTGTCTCTGAAAAACTGTTTTTT. This sequence encodes CAWSVSEKLFF.

The chain has TRBV28 and TRBJ2-1, with 8 bases fitting TRBD2. CDR1 is MDHEN and CDR2 is SYDVKM in the germline V gene. V dropped 7 bases and J dropped 1; count of bases not matched to a gene: 9. This CDR3 spans 16 amino acids. CDR3 nucleotides: TGTGCCAGCACCCCCGGGGGGGGTTCTTCCTACAATGAGCAGTTCTTC. Residues: CASTPGGGSSYNEQFF.

J is TRBJ2-3 and V is TRBV7-2; D uncertain. CDR1 is SGHTA and CDR2 is FQGNSA in the germline V gene. The V gene lost 5 bases and the J gene lost 0 bases, with 3 bases spanning the gap. CDR3 length: 12 residues. The CDR3 nucleotides read TGTGCCAGCAGCCAAAGCACAGATACGCAGTATTTT. Its protein product is CASSQSTDTQYF.

This chain joins TRBV25-1 and TRBJ1-5; a possible D gene is TRBD1 (5 bases). Germline CDR1 reads MGHDK; CDR2 reads SYGVNS. CDR3 size: 16 residues. V lost 2 bases, J lost 8 bases, and 19 bases lay in between. The DNA for the CDR3 is TGTGCCAGCAGTGAAGGGGGAGGCAAGGATGTCGAGCCCCAGCATTTT. This translates into CASSEGGGKDVEPQHF.

The CDR3 protein is CATTRKGANYGYTF. Written as DNA, the CDR3 is TGTGCCACTACGAGGAAGGGGGCCAACTATGGCTACACCTTC. The chain recombines TRBV19 with TRBJ1-2, with 7 bases that match TRBD1. The CDR3 runs to 14 residues. V shed 10 bases, J shed 2 bases, and the junction held 10 bases outside the gene matches. Looked up from germline, CDR1 is LNHDA and CDR2 is SQIVND (reference sequence).

This chain links TRBV11-2 with TRBJ2-1, with TRBD2 matching over 11 bases. The CDR3 length is 15 residues. Unmatched junction bases numbered 4, after V lost 5 bases and J lost 4 bases. Germline CDR1 is SGHAT and CDR2 is FQNNGV. CDR3 amino acids: CASSATSGGYNEQFF. CDR3 nucleotides: TGTGCCAGCAGCGCCACTAGCGGGGGATACAATGAGCAGTTCTTC.

The chain combines TRBV27 with TRBJ2-7, with TRBD2 matching over 9 bases. With V trimmed by 3 bases and J by 6 bases, 6 bases remained unmatched. The CDR3 covers 14 residues. The V gene's germline CDR1 is MNHEY and CDR2 SMNVEV (reference sequence). CDR3 nucleotide sequence: TGTGCCAGCAGTTTTGTACGCGGGGGGGTCGAGCAGTACTTC. Translating gives CASSFVRGGVEQYF.

The rearrangement joins TRBV30 to TRBJ2-2; D may be TRBD2 (5 bases). CDR1 and CDR2 from the germline V gene are GTSNPN and SVGIG (reference sequence). V shed 4 bases and J shed 1 base, with 10 bases lying between them. The CDR3 spans 14 residues. CDR3 protein: CAWKGLVNTGELFF. The DNA for the CDR3 is TGTGCCTGGAAAGGACTGGTGAACACCGGGGAGCTGTTTTTT.

The chain combines TRBV6-5 with TRBJ2-1; TRBD2 matches at 7 bases. This CDR3 is 16 amino acids long. Germline assignment: CDR1 MNHEY and CDR2 SVGAGI. The junction had 6 bases not matched to a gene; V was cut back by 2 bases and J by 2 bases. The CDR3: CASSYAAGVPYNEQFF. The CDR3 DNA reads TGTGCCAGCAGTTACGCGGCGGGAGTTCCCTACAATGAGCAGTTCTTC.

J is TRBJ2-7 and V is TRBV7-8; 7 bases are a match to TRBD1. Germline assignment: CDR1 SGHVS and CDR2 FQNEAQ. The CDR3 consists of 14 residues. V shed 6 bases and J 1 base; nucleotides not matched to a gene: 6. The CDR3 region has the DNA TGTGCCAGCAGAACAGGGGTCGGGTCCTACGAGCAGTACTTC. Translating it yields CASRTGVGSYEQYF.

The rearrangement links TRBV25-1 to TRBJ1-6, with TRBD1 as a possible D gene (5 bases). Germline CDR1 MGHDK, CDR2 SYGVNS. CDR3 length: 13 residues. Trimming shortened V by 4 bases and J by 16 bases, and 17 bases separated the two germline ends. This chain's CDR3 is CASSAGPRRSLHF. As DNA, the CDR3 is TGTGCCAGCAGTGCAGGGCCAAGAAGAAGTCTCCACTTT.

The genes are TRBV6-5 and TRBJ1-1, with TRBD1 as a possible D gene (6 bases). The CDR3 length is 14 residues. V gave up 6 bases and J gave up 0 bases, with 11 bases separating them. Per germline, CDR1 MNHEY and CDR2 SVGAGI. CDR3 in DNA: TGTGCCAGCAGCATGACAGGCATGAACACTGAAGCTTTCTTT. It specifies CASSMTGMNTEAFF.

This rearrangement joins TRBV5-4 to TRBJ2-3; 7 bases match TRBD1. CDR3 length: 14 amino acids. Germline trimming cut 7 bases from V and 0 bases from J; bases unmatched to any gene: 5. The germline gives CDR1 SGHNT, CDR2 YYREEE (reference sequence). The chain's CDR3 is CASGTVTSTDTQYF. CDR3 DNA sequence: TGTGCCAGCGGGACAGTCACTAGCACAGATACGCAGTATTTT. Complete variable domain (other parts from reference TRBV5-4 and TRBJ2-3): ETGVTQSPTHLIKTRGQQVTLRCSSQSGHNTVSWYQQALGQGPQFIFQYYREEENGRGNFPPRFSGLQFPNYSSELNVNALELDDSALYLCASGTVTSTDTQYFGPGTRLTVL.

V gene TRBV6-5 combines with J gene TRBJ1-2, with TRBD1 as a possible D gene (5 bases). The CDR3 is 13 residues long. V dropped 8 bases and J dropped 8 bases, with 18 bases sitting between them. Germline loops: CDR1 MNHEY, CDR2 SVGAGI. CDR3 residues: CASGARAPGGYTF. For the CDR3, the DNA is TGTGCCAGCGGGGCCAGGGCCCCAGGGGGCTACACCTTC.

The chain employs TRBV5-4 and TRBJ1-1; possibly TRBD1 for D (6 bases). The CDR3 contains 16 residues. In germline, CDR1 is SGHNT, CDR2 YYREEE (reference sequence). Trimming stripped 4 bases from V and 0 bases from J, with 16 bases between. The CDR3 loop reads CASSRKPGQVNTEAFF. CDR3 coding DNA: TGTGCCAGCAGCCGGAAACCGGGACAAGTGAACACTGAAGCTTTCTTT.

V gene TRBV6-5 combines with J gene TRBJ2-1; D is possibly TRBD2 (6 bases). Germline loops: CDR1 MNHEY, CDR2 SVGAGI. Trimming removed 5 bases at V and 1 base at J, with 9 bases between. The CDR3 runs to 14 residues. CDR3 in amino acids: CASSRRASYNEQFF. The CDR3 coding sequence is TGTGCCAGCAGTCGGAGGGCATCCTACAATGAGCAGTTCTTC.

The chain carries TRBV27 and TRBJ2-3; 7 nucleotides align to TRBD2. Trimming took 1 base from V and 9 from J; bases not matched to a gene: 4. The germline V gene has CDR1 MNHEY and CDR2 SMNVEV (reference sequence). The CDR3 consists of 13 residues. This CDR3 is CASSLWGGDTQYF. CDR3 bases: TGTGCCAGCAGTTTATGGGGGGGGGACACGCAGTATTTT.

The gene calls are TRBV10-1 and TRBJ2-5, with 7 bases that match TRBD1. J gave up 5 bases and V 4 bases, and 10 bases lay outside the gene matches. Germline loops: CDR1 WNHNN, CDR2 SYGVQD (reference sequence). The CDR3 totals 15 residues. The CDR3 region has the DNA TGCGCCAGCAGTGGTCGACAGGGCTTGGGGGAGACCCAGTACTTC. This sequence encodes CASSGRQGLGETQYF.

This clone was recorded a few times. The V call is TRBV11-1, the J call TRBJ1-1; D is possibly TRBD1 (5 bases). Germline loops: CDR1 SGHAT, CDR2 FQDESV (reference sequence). V lost 5 bases to trimming and J lost 4 bases, with 14 bases between them. This CDR3 has 14 residues. DNA of the CDR3: TGTGCCAGCAGCCCCGGGGGGTCGAGCACTGAAGCTTTCTTT. As protein: CASSPGGSSTEAFF.

This clone was seen only a few times. The chain uses TRBV6-5 and TRBJ2-4, with 9 bases fitting TRBD1. The CDR3 loop spans 11 amino acids. Trimming took 4 bases from V and 13 from J; bases not matched to a gene: 2. The germline gives CDR1 MNHEY, CDR2 SVGAGI. Here the CDR3 reads CASSSGQGQYF. For the CDR3, the DNA is TGTGCCAGCAGTTCTGGACAGGGGCAGTACTTC.

V is TRBV5-4 and J is TRBJ1-1, with 9 bases identical to TRBD1. This CDR3 has 13 amino acids. In germline, CDR1 is SGHNT, CDR2 YYREEE (reference sequence). V shed 4 bases, J shed 8 bases, and the junction held 6 bases outside the gene matches. CDR3 region: CASSPPTGGEAFF. In nucleotides, the CDR3 is TGTGCCAGCAGCCCTCCGACAGGGGGGGAAGCTTTCTTT.

The chain couples TRBV7-9 to TRBJ1-1; 7 bases agree with TRBD1. This CDR3 has 15 amino acids. J gave up 0 bases and V 2 bases, and 3 bases lay outside the gene matches. Per the germline V gene, CDR1 is SEHNR and CDR2 is FQNEAQ (reference sequence). CDR3 in amino acids: CASSLPQGVNTEAFF. In DNA, the CDR3 is TGTGCCAGCAGCTTACCGCAGGGGGTGAACACTGAAGCTTTCTTT.

The CDR3 sequence is CASSLAEGLRMNEQFF. DNA of the CDR3: TGTGCCAGCAGCTTAGCAGAGGGACTCCGGATGAATGAGCAGTTCTTC. V gene TRBV7-2 combines with J gene TRBJ2-1, with D perhaps matching TRBD2 (6 bases). The V gene lost 0 bases and the J gene lost 7 bases, with 16 bases spanning the gap. Germline V lookup: CDR1 SGHTA, CDR2 FQGNSA. The length of the CDR3 is 16 residues.

This chain joins TRBV27 and TRBJ1-1; 8 bases align to TRBD1. Germline values: CDR1 MNHEY, CDR2 SMNVEV (reference sequence). The CDR3 is 15 amino acids. V shed 6 bases, J shed 1 base, and the junction held 7 bases outside the gene matches. This CDR3 reads CASSLRGTGNTEAFF. In DNA, the CDR3 is TGTGCCAGCAGCCTCAGGGGGACAGGGAACACTGAAGCTTTCTTT.

The count of this clone is one. The junction does not match germline at one end; this may be a read error. This sequence joins TRBV28 and TRBJ1-4, with D possibly TRBD1 on 5 matching bases. This CDR3 contains 14 residues. Germline values: CDR1 MDHEN, CDR2 SYDVKM. CDR3 residues: CATSLAQAGEKLFF. The CDR3, as DNA: TGTGCCACCAGTTTGGCACAGGCTGGGGAAAAACTGTTTTTT.

This chain uses TRBV5-6 with TRBJ1-4, with D possibly matching TRBD1 (5 bases). This CDR3 spans 13 amino acids. Germline CDR1 is SGHDT and CDR2 is YYEEEE. V was trimmed by 1 base and J by 8 bases, leaving 9 bases between them. The CDR3 loop is CASSLWGGEKLFF. CDR3 DNA sequence: TGTGCCAGCAGCTTGTGGGGGGGAGAAAAACTGTTTTTT.